What follows is one T cell receptor (beta chain) and its context. Its antigen target is currently unknown. Within one base of it there is no much larger clone, and no base qualities were kept. The cohort was made up of several hundred healthy bone marrow donors. All cohort members were sampled while nominally healthy, although unrecorded immune exposures were likely present. The donor tested CMV seropositive and was one of the 289 seropositive cohort members. A peripheral blood sample was collected from each donor, and TCR beta sequencing was performed on peripheral blood mononuclear cells. Genomic DNA was extracted from the blood cell samples with the Qiagen DNeasy Blood Extraction Kit. The entry originates in a study of cytomegalovirus exposure and HLA in healthy donors (dated by TCRdb to 2015 to 2018). Background on the whole study: An earlier analysis of about 560 of the donors reported over 250 Gb of sequence data and around 110 million unique TCR beta sequences obtained from around 180 million T cells. About 300 gigabases of sequencing data and approximately 91 million unique TCR sequences made up an early release that covered roughly 670 HLA-typed donors. The genetic ancestry cluster associated with self-reported Caucasian donors included 65% to 90% of the 398 genotyped donors. The study aimed to test whether cataloging public T cell receptors could reveal signatures of past pathogen exposure. The study profiled the T cell repertoires of under 700 subjects by immunosequencing and related them to cytomegalovirus serostatus. Along with the approximately 650-subject first cohort, a separate validation cohort of over a hundred different subjects was used. To predict cytomegalovirus infection status, the study combined high-throughput TCR immunosequencing, statistical association of individual TCRs with disease status, and machine learning. A later analysis re-examined previously published TCR beta repertoires from 500 to 700 donors and added high-resolution HLA genotyping to investigate patterns of TCR occurrence. Rather than drawing on any new phenotypic data, the later analysis identified candidate immune exposures from TCR beta sequences and the way those sequences occurred across donors. To decide whether each TCR beta V gene segment behaved as functional or pseudogenic, an earlier analysis of fewer than 750 of the donors relied on high-throughput TCR beta sequencing. Donor age, sex, ethnicity and CMV serostatus were collected together with the repertoire data. Genome-wide SNP genotypes for about three fifths of the 666 donors were used in a later genetic analysis, which treated that subset as a discovery cohort. All discovery cohort repertoires had been generated on a single sequencing platform. Class I and class II HLA loci were covered by the typing at four-digit resolution. The number of typed donors differed by locus: roughly 629-640 for A, B, C, DRB1 and DQB1; some 500 for DQA1; some 590 for DPA1; and roughly 450 for DPB1. Because of strong linkage in the cohort, four or five DR-DQ haplotypes were treated as single units for association and clustering. On average, around 200,000 unique TCR beta nucleotide sequences were sequenced per donor among fewer than 500 genotyped donors of the cohort, with about 17% of those sequences being non-productive.

General conclusions and limits of the study: For the cohort, immune exposure information was limited to CMV serostatus. Roughly uniform sequencing depth across donors was assumed in presence/absence analyses, although this assumption may not hold. HLA typing was unavailable for some donors at each locus, so association tests used only the typed subset. V-gene and J-gene trimming of TCR beta chains was associated with a missense DCLRE1C variant in a later genetic analysis, and the association was replicated in an independent cohort. A further reported finding was that TCR beta sequences accurately predicted the HLA-A and HLA-B alleles for most subjects in the first cohort. Cytomegalovirus status was reported to be diagnosed by the classifier with high specificity and sensitivity in both the original and validation cohorts. In a later genetic analysis, fewer N-insertions in productive TCRs were reported among donors in an Asian-associated ancestry cluster than the approximately 710-donor mean. In a later analysis, the rate of TCR association differed among HLA loci, with DRB1 alleles having the most associated TCRs and HLA-C alleles having the fewest. Across donors, most TCR sequences were observed very rarely, whereas some public TCRs were present in many individuals. The authors suggested that the approach could potentially be extended to other disease states and immunological phenotypes. Three of the identified cytomegalovirus-associated TCR beta chains were confirmed in vitro to be specific for cytomegalovirus antigens. Some IMGT-functional V segments, including TRBV6-2 and TRBV6-3, could not be told apart with the 87-base-pair reads, so those segments were excluded. In a later analysis, 16,951 TCR beta sequences were associated with specific HLA alleles at a false discovery rate of 0.05. Linkage disequilibrium might explain the correlated functional status among segregating V segments, but an unknown experimental factor could not be ruled out. A later analysis reported that several top co-occurrence clusters appeared linked to parvovirus B19, influenza, CMV and Epstein-Barr virus. The cohort was sequenced for TCR beta chains only, and without alpha or paired-chain data the features that could be detected were limited. In an earlier analysis of around 500 of the donors, most TCR beta V segments appeared in productive rearrangements about 87% or about 30% of the time, broadly matching IMGT annotations. In the study, 150 to 200 TCR beta chains were listed as associated with cytomegalovirus. Most CMV-associated TCR beta chains appeared to be HLA-restricted in a later analysis, and the HLA associations seemed to be driven largely by CMV exposure. A later analysis found that HLA-associated TCR beta chains were more clonally expanded and had lower generation probabilities than equally common non-associated chains. Over 15 rarely observed V segments, including chromosome 9 orphons, were excluded from the earlier analysis of almost 600 of the donors because counts were too low. A group of highly shared sequence variants was considered likely to be a technical artifact of the sequencing pipeline. When HLA alleles, especially DR and DQ, strongly co-occurred, attributing TCR associations to individual alleles was difficult.

V is trimmed back by 6 bases and J by 0 bases, and the junction contains 4 bases that no gene match accounts for. The CDR3 starts with the cysteine, ends with the phenylalanine, and has 14 residues. CDR3 DNA is the only sequence kept; it has 42 bases, read in frame from the first base. CDR1 and CDR2, looked up from the germline V gene, are KGHSH and LQKENI. Receptors were amplified or captured by the immunoSEQ multiplex PCR assay. For the multiplex PCR, a mixture combining 60 forward primers for TCR Vbeta segments and 13 reverse primers for TCR Jbeta segments was used. Amplification of the CDR3 region of rearranged TCR beta genes was performed with a multiplex PCR assay on genomic DNA. On the Illumina HiSeq System, the amplified TCR beta libraries were sequenced as 87-base-pair reads. The authors' analysis ran thus. Across the roughly 640 repertoires, a later analysis counted 80 million or so unique TCR beta chains, approximately 10 million of which were shared by at least two donors. A nearest-neighbor algorithm error-corrected the raw reads and collapsed the reads into unique sequences, merging closely related sequences to remove PCR and sequencing errors. Alignment of CDR3 sequences to IMGT reference sequences was used to assign V, D and J gene segments. For a sequence to be retained, a match of at least six nucleotides to both a V gene segment and a J gene segment was required. Rearrangements were called productive when the CDR3 lacked stop codons and stayed in frame with V and J; all others were non-productive. Following IMGT convention, CDR3 was defined as the stretch from the second conserved V-encoded cysteine to the conserved J-encoded phenylalanine. The earlier analysis of 500 to 600 of the donors excluded sequences that lacked an unambiguous match to a single V gene segment. An earlier analysis of 500 to 700 of the donors classified V segments as functional when productive rearrangements were above 56.7% and as segregating when the standard deviation between donors was above 5%. A statistical classification framework was developed to diagnose cytomegalovirus status using the catalog of TCR beta chain sequences. In a later analysis, TCR nucleotide sequences were compared against IMGT/GENE-DB human TR gene sequences so that V and J genes could be assigned. In a later analysis, CDR3 sequences and most-parsimonious VDJ recombination scenarios were assigned using the TCRdist pipeline. A later analysis defined each TCR beta chain by its CDR3 amino acid sequence plus V-gene family, and excluded reads lacking a unique V-gene family. To address suspected cross-contamination and a sequencing artifact, a later analysis removed 450 to 700 highly shared, low-generation-probability nucleotide sequences. In a later analysis, a clonal expansion index was calculated for each public chain from normalized within-repertoire ranks of inferred template counts. A later analysis computed generation probabilities with a VDJ recombination model fitted to out-of-frame rearrangements, and checked the results against IGoR. A later analysis scored TCR-TCR, TCR-HLA and TCR-CMV co-occurrence with hypergeometric tests, applying a repertoire-size bias correction to TCR pairs. To estimate false discovery rates, a later analysis permuted the HLA or CMV assignments 20 times. In a later analysis, co-occurring TCRs were grouped using DBSCAN, and TCRdist sequence similarity was added for clustering within HLA-allele-positive subsets. Repertoires with fewer than 30,000 or more than 120,000 public chains, plus five repertoires with anomalous nucleotide sharing, were excluded from co-occurrence clustering. TCRdb re-hosts the immuneACCESS table, in-frame sequences only. Its copies lack some clones; in the studies checked, an unresolved V gene accounts for under half of them, and the cause for the rest is not known. V, J and clone size are those of that table, while D and trimming were read from the DNA. This sample gives over 80,000 clones in total; around 74% of them show up just once. The top ten hold around 3.2% of the sample.

The chain is encoded by TRBV18 joined to TRBJ1-1, with TRBD1 matching 7 junction bases. This receptor was identified in a female donor in good health and CMV-seropositive. The sequencing input was PBMCs. The CDR3 protein is CASSGGQMNTEAFF. The DNA sequence follows: TGTGCCAGCTCCGGGGGACAGATGAACACTGAAGCTTTCTTT.